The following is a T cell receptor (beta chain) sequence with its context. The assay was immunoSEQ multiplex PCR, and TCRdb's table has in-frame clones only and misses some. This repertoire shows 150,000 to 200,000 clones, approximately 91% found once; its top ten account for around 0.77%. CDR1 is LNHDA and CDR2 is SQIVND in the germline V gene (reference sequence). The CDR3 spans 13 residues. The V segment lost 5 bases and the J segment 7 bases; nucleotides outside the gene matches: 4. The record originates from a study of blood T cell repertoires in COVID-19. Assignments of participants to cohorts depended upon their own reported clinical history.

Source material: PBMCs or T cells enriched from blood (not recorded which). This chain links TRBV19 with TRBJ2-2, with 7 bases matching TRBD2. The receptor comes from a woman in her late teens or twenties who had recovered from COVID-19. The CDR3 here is CASSVGGSGELFF. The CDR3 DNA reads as TGTGCCAGTAGTGTCGGGGGGAGCGGGGAGCTGTTTTTT.